What follows describes a single T cell receptor (beta chain). Its antigen is unknown. Clones were read by immunoSEQ multiplex PCR, and TCRdb kept only the in-frame ones, dropping some. The data hold 70,000 to 95,000 clones, with 90% to 95% observed a single time. The sample is drawn from a study of graft-versus-host responses after intestinal transplantation. Study context: Induction with anti-thymocyte globulin, then tacrolimus and steroids for roughly 3 years, was given to all recipients.

The V gene end was trimmed by 10 bases and the J gene end by 2 bases; junction bases not matched to a gene: 21. CDR3 length: 19 amino acids. CDR1 is SNHLY, CDR2 FYNNEI, per germline. This chain uses TRBV2 with TRBJ2-3, with TRBD1 matching over 10 bases. The origin of this receptor is a human donor who was the organ donor for an intestinal transplant. Specimen: unstimulated CD8+ T cells sorted from spleen or lymph node cells, collected before transplant. CDR3 sequence reads: CATGPFPGLGQGNTDTQYF. Written as DNA, the CDR3 is TGTGCCACGGGCCCTTTCCCTGGGCTGGGACAGGGGAACACAGATACGCAGTATTTT.